This T cell receptor beta chain was recorded in a study of blood T cell repertoires in COVID-19. Looking at the study overall: COVID-19 samples collected from the United States, Italy and Spain covered acute and convalescent phases. Sources were T cells, B-cell-depleted T cells, or PBMCs; the material itself was cDNA or gDNA.

In the original analysis: Amplification of reference gene primers provided the estimated nucleated cell counts. Using immunoSEQ multiplex PCR, the repertoire was profiled, and TCRdb retains in-frame clones only, with some absent. Clone size and the V and J calls come from that table; the DNA yielded D and trimming. The sample consists of about 400,000 clones, about 88% of them appearing once. The TCR was taken from a human donor in a cohort sampled during active COVID-19. Sequencing used peripheral blood.

The CDR3 region has the DNA TGTGCCAGCAGTGAAGTAGGGGGCTATGGCTACACCTTC. It yields the protein CASSEVGGYGYTF. The V call is TRBV2, the J call TRBJ1-2; tentative D call: TRBD1 (6 bases). The CDR3 consists of 13 residues. In germline, CDR1 is SNHLY, CDR2 FYNNEI. V was pared by 1 base and J by 4 bases, with 7 bases between.